This TCR beta chain appears in the sequencing data of a study of post-analysis software for immune sequencing data. Notes on the study in general: When patients were compared with controls, four to six TRBV segments were more frequent, TRBV5-6, TRBV5-1 and TRBV20-1 among them.

Carried by the TCR beta cDNA libraries were unique molecular identifiers. TCRdb called the PCR reads again in MiXCR, with one record for every CDR3 protein. Of about 460,000 distinct CDR3 sequences in the sample, 45% were seen once. Concerning this clonotype itself: Its antigen is still unknown.

The CDR3 sequence is 14 residues long. The V gene's germline CDR1 is SGHTA and CDR2 FQGNSA. Trimming left V 2 bases short and J 9 bases short, with 15 bases between. Sequencing input: blood. V usage is TRBV7-2 and J usage is TRBJ2-3, with D perhaps matching TRBD2 (6 bases). The sequence was collected from a girl aged 10 to 17 with multiple sclerosis. The CDR3 DNA is TGTGCCAGCAGCTTACCCCAGGGACTGTGGACGCAGTATTTT. It yields the protein CASSLPQGLWTQYF.